These 11 T cell receptor beta chains were all obtained from the same sample, sequenced in a study of T cell responses to AZD1222 COVID-19 vaccine. The protocol was immunoSEQ multiplex PCR, while the TCRdb copy is restricted to in-frame clones and leaves out a portion. Seen here are roughly 150,000 clones, roughly nine tenths observed once, and the top ten hold approximately 5.1%. Sequenced here: peripheral blood, sampled on day 0 of AZD1222 vaccination. The receptor set was obtained from an adult in good health.

V and J are TRBV6-5 and TRBJ2-3, with 8 bases identical to TRBD1. This CDR3 has 15 amino acids. Trimming cost V 7 bases and J 5 bases; bases outside gene matches: 11. Germline assignment: CDR1 MNHEY and CDR2 SVGAGI. The CDR3 DNA reads as TGTGCCAGCAATACTCGGACAGGGAAGTTAGATACGCAGTATTTT. Translating gives CASNTRTGKLDTQYF.

The chain couples TRBV11-3 to TRBJ1-1; D is unclear. The CDR3 runs to 15 residues. The germline CDR1 and CDR2 sequences are SGHNT and YENEEA. V lost 1 base, J lost 0 bases, and 9 bases lay in between. The CDR3: CASSLAVGLNTEAFF. In nucleotides, the CDR3 is TGTGCCAGCAGCTTAGCGGTAGGCCTGAACACTGAAGCTTTCTTT.

As DNA, the CDR3 is TGTGCCAGCTCACCGGCAGGACAATACAATGAGCAGTTCTTC. Encoded protein: CASSPAGQYNEQFF. This chain uses TRBV18 with TRBJ2-1; possibly TRBD1 for D (5 bases). This CDR3 is 14 amino acids long. V was trimmed by 3 bases and J by 4 bases, leaving 10 bases between them. CDR1 is KGHSH and CDR2 is LQKENI in the germline V gene.

V and J are TRBV11-2 and TRBJ2-3, with 11 bases that match TRBD2. Germline values: CDR1 SGHAT, CDR2 FQNNGV. There are 18 residues in the CDR3. V shed 5 bases, J shed 5 bases, and the junction held 15 bases outside the gene matches. The CDR3 reads CASSPRGSGRGLIDTQYF. CDR3 DNA sequence: TGTGCCAGCAGCCCTCGGGGTAGCGGGAGGGGTCTAATAGATACGCAGTATTTT.

V usage is TRBV6-4 and J usage is TRBJ1-1; 10 bases are a match to TRBD1. J lost 2 bases, V lost 6 bases, and 21 bases had no gene match. This CDR3 is 20 amino acids long. The germline V gene has CDR1 MRHNA and CDR2 SNTAGT. This chain's CDR3 is CASRDGTGAYAPISNTEAFF. The CDR3 DNA sequence: TGTGCCAGCAGGGACGGGACAGGGGCCTATGCTCCTATATCCAACACTGAAGCTTTCTTT.

The V and J genes are TRBV18 and TRBJ1-5; D not resolved. The V end was cut by 2 bases, the J end by 3 bases, with 5 bases between. Germline CDR1 reads KGHSH; CDR2 reads LQKENI. This CDR3 comprises 13 residues. In DNA, the CDR3 is TGTGCCAGCTCACCAGGTCCCAATCAGCCCCAGCATTTT. It encodes CASSPGPNQPQHF.

This CDR3 is CASSLRNTGELFF. The CDR3 DNA is TGTGCCAGCAGCTTAAGGAACACCGGGGAGCTGTTTTTT. The chain combines TRBV7-2 with TRBJ2-2, with D hard to call. Trimming removed 2 bases from V and 1 base from J, with 2 bases in between. Germline-derived CDR1 and CDR2 are SGHTA and FQGNSA. The CDR3 contains 13 residues.

This clone was counted only a few times. The chain employs TRBV5-4 and TRBJ2-5, with 10 bases matching TRBD1. V shed 4 bases, J shed 5 bases, and the junction held 11 bases outside the gene matches. CDR1 and CDR2 from the germline V gene are SGHNT and YYREEE (reference sequence). The CDR3 has 16 amino acids. This chain's CDR3 is CASSRPPGTGEETQYF. The CDR3 DNA is TGTGCCAGCAGCCGCCCTCCCGGGACAGGGGAGGAGACCCAGTACTTC.

This chain joins TRBV5-6 and TRBJ1-1; D perhaps matches TRBD1 (5 bases). Trimming took 4 bases from V and 11 from J, leaving 15 bases between them. Per germline, CDR1 SGHDT and CDR2 YYEEEE. The CDR3 runs to 12 residues. CDR3 sequence (DNA): TGTGCCAGCAGCGCATCCGTCGGGGGGGCTTTCTTT. It codes for CASSASVGGAFF.

The CDR3 protein is CASSSPEYSRLEQFF. The DNA of the CDR3 is TGTGCCAGCAGTTCCCCAGAGTATAGCCGGTTGGAGCAGTTCTTC. The chain is built from TRBV28 and TRBJ2-1; D is unclear. CDR1 and CDR2 from the germline V gene are MDHEN and SYDVKM. The CDR3 extends over 15 amino acids. Trimming stripped 4 bases from V and 10 bases from J, with 20 bases between.

This clone came up once. The chain recombines TRBV6-5 with TRBJ1-1; unclear D gene. V gave up 2 bases and J gave up 5 bases, with 9 bases separating them. Per the germline V gene, CDR1 is MNHEY and CDR2 is SVGAGI. The length of the CDR3 is 13 residues. CDR3 coding DNA: TGTGCCAGCAGTTACGTTTTCGGGACTGAAGCTTTCTTT. It translates to CASSYVFGTEAFF.